This entry lists 6 T cell receptor beta chains sequenced from one sample in a study of blood T cell repertoires in COVID-19 (dated by TCRdb to 2018 to 2020). Libraries were built with the immunoSEQ multiplex PCR assay. The source is immuneACCESS, and TCRdb retained only in-frame sequences with V and J called. Part of the clones is not carried over; for the studies checked, unresolved V genes explain less than half of this, and the remainder is unexplained. The sample profile shows about 400,000 clones; roughly 89% of them were found once. The top ten clones comprise about 1.7% of the sample. The sample taken for sequencing was PBMCs or T cells enriched from blood (not recorded which). All receptors derive from a woman in her 30s who had recovered from COVID-19.

The rearrangement joins TRBV12-5 to TRBJ2-7, with 8 bases identical to TRBD1. Unmatched junction bases numbered 6, after V lost 6 bases and J lost 5 bases. Germline V gene sequence: CDR1 LGHNT, CDR2 FRNRAP. The CDR3 totals 13 residues. CDR3 loop: CASGGTGEDEQYF. For the CDR3, the DNA is TGTGCTAGTGGCGGGACAGGAGAAGACGAGCAGTACTTC.

The CDR3 DNA reads as TGTGCCAGCAGTCAGGGAGGGGGGAAGACCCAGTACTTC. It is translated as CASSQGGGKTQYF. The V call is TRBV6-5, the J call TRBJ2-5; the D gene is possibly TRBD2 (7 bases). The CDR3 runs to 13 residues. In germline, CDR1 is MNHEY, CDR2 SVGAGI. V lost 5 bases, J lost 6 bases, and 13 bases lay in between.

This chain uses TRBV9 with TRBJ2-3; D is perhaps TRBD2 (6 bases). The CDR3 runs 17 residues. V was cut by 0 bases and J by 2 bases, with 16 bases left in between. Germline V gene lookup returns CDR1 SGDLS and CDR2 YYNGEE. CDR3 residues: CASSVDSVGGITDTQYF. As DNA, the CDR3 is TGTGCCAGCAGCGTAGACTCAGTGGGCGGGATCACAGATACGCAGTATTTT.

The genes are TRBV7-9 and TRBJ2-7; D might be TRBD1 (8 bases). The germline V gene encodes CDR1 SEHNR and CDR2 FQNEAQ (reference sequence). This CDR3 spans 14 amino acids. The V gene lost 5 bases and the J gene lost 5 bases, with 16 bases spanning the gap. CDR3 sequence: CASSQWTGRDEQYF. In DNA form, the CDR3 reads TGTGCCAGCAGCCAATGGACAGGGAGGGACGAGCAGTACTTC.

The table lists this clone with a count of one. V and J are TRBV7-3 and TRBJ2-7; tentative D call: TRBD1 (5 bases). The CDR3 contains 13 residues. Trimming pared 5 bases from V and 9 bases from J, leaving 17 bases between. Germline V gives CDR1 SGHTA, CDR2 FQGTGA. The CDR3 loop reads CASSLRRDQGQYF. The CDR3 DNA follows: TGTGCCAGCAGCCTCCGCAGGGATCAGGGGCAGTACTTC. The full variable domain, completed using reference TRBV7-3 and TRBJ2-7, is GAGVSQTPSNKVTEKGKYVELRCDPISGHTALYWYRQSLGQGPEFLIYFQGTGAADDSGLPNDRFFAVRPEGSVSTLKIQRTERGDSAVYLCASSLRRDQGQYFGPGTRLTVT.

The gene calls are TRBV18 and TRBJ1-1; maybe TRBD1 (6 bases). Germline V lookup: CDR1 KGHSH, CDR2 LQKENI. This CDR3 has 16 amino acids. Trimming pared 2 bases from V and 1 base from J, leaving 14 bases between. The CDR3 nucleotides are TGTGCCAGCTCACCAAGGGGGGGGGCAAAGAACACTGAAGCTTTCTTT. As protein: CASSPRGGAKNTEAFF.